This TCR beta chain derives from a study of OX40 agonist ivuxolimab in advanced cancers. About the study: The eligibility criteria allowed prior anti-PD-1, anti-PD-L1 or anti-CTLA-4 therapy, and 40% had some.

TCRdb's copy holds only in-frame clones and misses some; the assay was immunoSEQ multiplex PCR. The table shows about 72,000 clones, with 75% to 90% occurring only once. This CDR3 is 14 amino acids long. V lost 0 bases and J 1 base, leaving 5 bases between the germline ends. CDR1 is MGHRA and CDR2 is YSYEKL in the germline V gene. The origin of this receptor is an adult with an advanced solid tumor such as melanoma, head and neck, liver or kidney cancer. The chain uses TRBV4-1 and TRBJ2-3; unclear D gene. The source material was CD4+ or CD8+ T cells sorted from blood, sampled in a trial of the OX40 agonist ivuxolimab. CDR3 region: CASSQDVGTDTQYF. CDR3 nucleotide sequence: TGCGCCAGCAGCCAAGACGTCGGCACAGATACGCAGTATTTT.